Reported below is one T cell receptor beta chain. Its antigen remains unknown. Primers: 60 Vbeta forward and 13 Jbeta reverse. Repertoires were generated with immunoSEQ multiplex PCR, while TCRdb's copy carries only in-frame clones and drops some. This sample has fewer than 85,000 clones, with under 80% found just once. While unrecorded immune exposures were likely, the donors were nominally healthy when sampled. The data were taken from a study of cytomegalovirus exposure and HLA in healthy donors. General study findings and limits: Later on, an analysis found that several of the most significant clusters appeared to be linked to common viral pathogens, which included parvovirus B19. From TCR beta sequences, most subjects' HLA-A and HLA-B alleles were reportedly predicted accurately.

V lost 6 bases, J lost 3 bases, and 18 bases lay in between. The germline CDR1 and CDR2 sequences are SQVTM and ANQGSEA. The CDR3 has 14 residues. Sequencing was carried out using PBMCs. The clonotype comes from a man in his fifties or sixties in good health and CMV-seropositive. The chain combines TRBV29-1 with TRBJ2-7, with D uncertain. The DNA of the CDR3 is TGCAGCGTGTCCGGGTTTGCCTCCATCTACGAGCAGTACTTC. As protein: CSVSGFASIYEQYF.